The 25 T cell receptor beta chains presented below share a single source sample, sequenced in a study of blood T cell repertoires in COVID-19. Only in-frame clones appear in the TCRdb table, and some are missing; sequencing was by immunoSEQ multiplex PCR. Here the sample spans some 490,000 clones, about nine tenths being singletons. Sequenced: PBMCs or T cells enriched from blood (not recorded which). The receptors originated from a woman aged 60 to 75 who had recovered from COVID-19.

Comment on this clone: A clone one base away is much larger, so this may be a read error. Other DNA sequences in the same sample also yield this CDR3. CDR3 amino acids: CASSRDSNYGYTF. The CDR3 DNA reads TGTGCCAGCAGTCGGGACAGTAACTATGGCTACACCTTC. V gene TRBV5-4 combines with J gene TRBJ1-2, with 7 bases fitting TRBD1. The CDR3 runs to 13 residues. V lost 5 bases, J lost 1 base, and 2 bases stayed unmatched. CDR1 and CDR2 (germline): SGHNT, YYREEE (reference sequence). The full variable domain, in which reference TRBV5-4 and TRBJ1-2 provide the parts outside the CDR3, is ETGVTQSPTHLIKTRGQQVTLRCSSQSGHNTVSWYQQALGQGPQFIFQYYREEENGRGNFPPRFSGLQFPNYSSELNVNALELDDSALYLCASSRDSNYGYTFGSGTRLTVV.

The rearrangement joins TRBV5-1 to TRBJ1-2, with D perhaps matching TRBD1 (6 bases). The CDR3 contains 15 residues. Germline V lookup: CDR1 SGHRS, CDR2 YFSETQ. V shed 5 bases and J shed 4 bases, with 18 bases lying between them. Written as DNA, the CDR3 is TGCGCCAGCAGTACAGGGTCGGTGGGGTCCTATGGCTACACCTTC. Protein product: CASSTGSVGSYGYTF.

V gene TRBV5-1 combines with J gene TRBJ1-1, with D maybe TRBD1 (5 bases). Looked up from germline, CDR1 is SGHRS and CDR2 is YFSETQ. The CDR3 totals 16 residues. V was shortened by 2 bases and J by 3 bases, with 17 bases between the two germline ends. CDR3 residues: CASSFAGYRGDTEAFF. The CDR3 bases are TGCGCCAGCAGCTTTGCTGGCTACCGGGGGGACACTGAAGCTTTCTTT.

The V call is TRBV2, the J call TRBJ2-7, with D tentatively TRBD1 (6 bases). The CDR3 is 13 residues long. Between the trimmed V and J ends, which lost 3 bases and 3 bases, there was a span of 9 bases. Germline V CDR1 and CDR2: SNHLY, FYNNEI. This chain's CDR3 is CASSDRGGYEQYV. The CDR3 DNA follows: TGTGCCAGCAGTGACAGGGGCGGCTACGAGCAGTACGTC.

The V call is TRBV6-6, the J call TRBJ1-6, with 8 bases fitting TRBD1. J gave up 10 bases and V 8 bases, and 16 bases lay outside the gene matches. There are 16 residues in the CDR3. Germline CDR1 and CDR2: MNHNY and SVGAGI (reference sequence). The CDR3 loop is CASLTLGQGAGSPLHF. The CDR3 DNA is TGTGCCAGCCTTACGCTGGGGCAGGGGGCAGGATCACCCCTCCACTTT.

J is TRBJ2-2 and V is TRBV19; D unclear. The V end was cut by 10 bases, the J end by 0 bases, with 12 bases between. This CDR3 contains 14 residues. The germline gives CDR1 LNHDA, CDR2 SQIVND (reference sequence). CDR3 sequence (DNA): TGTGCCACCCGACAAGACGCGAACACCGGGGAGCTGTTTTTT. Its protein product is CATRQDANTGELFF.

This clone has only a few counts. The J gene is TRBJ1-2, the V gene TRBV7-2; 12 bases align to TRBD1. With V trimmed by 5 bases and J by 8 bases, 12 bases remained unmatched. Germline V lookup: CDR1 SGHTA, CDR2 FQGNSA. The CDR3 has 16 residues. Here the CDR3 reads CASSLTGTGGRGGYTF. DNA for the CDR3: TGTGCCAGCAGCCTTACCGGGACAGGGGGCCGAGGAGGCTACACCTTC. Based on the CDR3 plus reference TRBV7-2 and TRBJ1-2, the full variable domain is GAGVSQSPSNKVTEKGKDVELRCDPISGHTALYWYRQSLGQGLEFLIYFQGNSAPDKSGLPSDRFSAERTGGSVSTLTIQRTQQEDSAVYLCASSLTGTGGRGGYTFGSGTRLTVV.

The chain is built from TRBV2 and TRBJ2-7, with 11 bases aligning to TRBD2. This CDR3 has 13 amino acids. Germline V lookup: CDR1 SNHLY, CDR2 FYNNEI. The V and J ends lost 5 bases and 5 bases, in that order; junction bases with no gene match: 2. The CDR3 loop reads CASSPSGGNEQYF. The CDR3 coding sequence is TGTGCCAGCAGTCCTAGCGGGGGGAACGAGCAGTACTTC.

The gene calls are TRBV5-1 and TRBJ2-1; D gene uncertain. The ends were cut back, 0 bases at V and 9 bases at J, with 7 bases in the middle. Germline CDR1 SGHRS, CDR2 YFSETQ. There are 12 residues in the CDR3. The DNA of the CDR3 is TGCGCCAGCAGCTTGGGCGTCGGTGAGCAGTTCTTC. Protein product: CASSLGVGEQFF. The full variable domain, in which reference TRBV5-1 and TRBJ2-1 provide the parts outside the CDR3, is KAGVTQTPRYLIKTRGQQVTLSCSPISGHRSVSWYQQTPGQGLQFLFEYFSETQRNKGNFPGRFSGRQFSNSRSEMNVSTLELGDSALYLCASSLGVGEQFFGPGTRLTVL.

The chain employs TRBV5-8 and TRBJ2-5; 13 bases are shared with TRBD2. CDR3 size: 14 residues. Germline V gene data show CDR1 as SGHTS and CDR2 as YDEGEE. The trim removed 4 bases at V and 8 bases at J, leaving 5 bases unmatched. This CDR3 reads CASSPGLAGATQYF. In nucleotides, the CDR3 is TGTGCCAGCAGCCCCGGACTAGCGGGGGCAACCCAGTACTTC.

This chain uses TRBV7-5 with TRBJ1-5. TRBV7-5 is flagged as a pseudogene. This CDR3 has 20 amino acids. CDR3 in amino acids: CARSLMFLCRVPSEDQPQHF. Here the CDR3 DNA reads TGTGCCAGAAGCTTAATGTTTTTGTGTAGGGTTCCCTCGGAGGATCAGCCCCAGCATTTT.

The rearrangement joins TRBV24-1 to TRBJ2-3, with 9 bases matching TRBD2. Germline CDR1 and CDR2: KGHDR and SFDVKD. V gave up 2 bases and J gave up 3 bases; unmatched junction bases: 8. The length of the CDR3 is 17 residues. CDR3 protein: CATSDSSSGDQTDTQYF. CDR3 in DNA: TGTGCCACCAGTGATTCTTCTAGCGGGGATCAAACAGATACGCAGTATTTT.

The chain is built from TRBV7-6 and TRBJ1-5; D is unclear. The CDR3 consists of 16 residues. The V end was cut by 2 bases, the J end by 7 bases, with 18 bases between. CDR1 and CDR2 (germline): SGHVS, FNYEAQ. Written as DNA, the CDR3 is TGTGCCAGCAGCTTAACACCCGCGGGTCAGGACCAGCCCCAGCATTTT. It translates to CASSLTPAGQDQPQHF.

V usage is TRBV7-2 and J usage is TRBJ1-2; D remains unclear. V lost 4 bases and J 2 bases, leaving 8 bases between the germline ends. The CDR3 totals 13 residues. The germline V gene has CDR1 SGHTA and CDR2 FQGNSA. Here the CDR3 reads CASSSPPNYGYTF. Written as DNA, the CDR3 is TGTGCCAGCAGCTCCCCCCCGAACTATGGCTACACCTTC.

The chain employs TRBV13 and TRBJ1-1; TRBD1 might be the D (6 bases). The CDR3 consists of 13 residues. V gave up 4 bases and J gave up 9 bases, with 15 bases separating them. Germline lookup yields CDR1 PRHDT and CDR2 FYEKMQ (reference sequence). CDR3 sequence reads: CASSSFRDTQAFF. CDR3 in DNA: TGTGCCAGCAGCTCATTCCGGGACACCCAAGCTTTCTTT.

The rearrangement uses TRBV27 and TRBJ2-2; perhaps TRBD1 as D (7 bases). CDR3 length: 15 amino acids. The germline V gene has CDR1 MNHEY and CDR2 SMNVEV (reference sequence). Trimming cost V 5 bases and J 4 bases, with 14 bases left between them. The CDR3 loop is CASSPRQGGTGELFF. As DNA, the CDR3 is TGTGCCAGCAGTCCCCGACAGGGAGGCACCGGGGAGCTGTTTTTT.

The chain couples TRBV27 to TRBJ2-7; weak D call: TRBD1 (5 bases). CDR3 size: 14 residues. Trimming removed 4 bases from V and 3 bases from J, with 13 bases in between. CDR1 is MNHEY and CDR2 is SMNVEV in the germline V gene (reference sequence). The CDR3 is CASSYRSSVYEQYF. CDR3 bases: TGTGCCAGCAGTTACAGGTCTTCCGTCTACGAGCAGTACTTC.

J is TRBJ2-2 and V is TRBV10-2; D is ambiguous. The CDR3 totals 12 residues. Germline V gene data show CDR1 as WSHSY and CDR2 as SAAADI. Trimming removed 3 bases at V and 7 bases at J, with 6 bases between. CDR3 bases: TGCGCCAGCAGTGACCATTTCGGGGAGCTGTTTTTT. This encodes CASSDHFGELFF.

The V and J genes are TRBV7-9 and TRBJ2-4, with TRBD1 identical over 11 bases. CDR3 length equals 16 residues. Germline-derived CDR1 and CDR2 are SEHNR and FQNEAQ (reference sequence). V lost 5 bases and J lost 7; bases outside the gene matches: 10. The CDR3 spells CASSRFGQGALNIQYF. In DNA, the CDR3 is TGTGCCAGCAGCCGATTTGGACAGGGGGCCCTTAACATTCAGTACTTC.

The chain couples TRBV6-5 to TRBJ2-2, with D perhaps TRBD1 (6 bases). Trimming removed 6 bases at V and 5 bases at J, with 16 bases between. Germline values: CDR1 MNHEY, CDR2 SVGAGI. CDR3 length equals 15 residues. The CDR3 is CASSLQAGATGELFF. The CDR3 DNA is TGTGCCAGCAGCCTCCAGGCAGGGGCGACCGGGGAGCTGTTTTTT.

This clone was detected only once. Different DNA sequences within this sample yield the same CDR3. This chain uses TRBV6-5 with TRBJ2-7; TRBD1 agrees at 8 bases. Trimming cost V 2 bases and J 4 bases; bases outside gene matches: 4. Germline V gene lookup returns CDR1 MNHEY and CDR2 SVGAGI. The CDR3 runs to 14 residues. The CDR3 is CASSYAGTGYEQYF. The CDR3 DNA follows: TGTGCCAGCAGTTACGCCGGGACAGGTTACGAGCAGTACTTC.

The rearrangement uses TRBV4-1 and TRBJ1-5; D is uncertain. CDR1 and CDR2 (germline): MGHRA, YSYEKL. V shed 6 bases and J shed 0 bases, with 12 bases lying between them. This CDR3 is built from 15 residues. Here the CDR3 reads CASRAHTHSNQPQHF. The CDR3 bases are TGCGCCAGCAGGGCTCATACCCATAGCAATCAGCCCCAGCATTTT.

The V call is TRBV30, the J call TRBJ1-1; maybe TRBD1 (5 bases). V was cut by 3 bases and J by 4 bases, with 12 bases left in between. There are 13 residues in the CDR3. Germline V lookup: CDR1 GTSNPN, CDR2 SVGIG (reference sequence). For the CDR3, the DNA is TGTGCCTGGAGGGGGGAGGGGCCCACTGAAGCTTTCTTT. Its translation: CAWRGEGPTEAFF.

V usage is TRBV24-1 and J usage is TRBJ2-6; weak D call: TRBD2 (5 bases). V lost 4 bases and J 0 bases, leaving 15 bases between the germline ends. The CDR3 extends over 18 amino acids. CDR1 and CDR2 from the germline V gene are KGHDR and SFDVKD. DNA for the CDR3: TGTGCCACCAGTGACCCTCGGACTGGACCCTCTGGGGCCAACGTCCTGACTTTC. Its translation is CATSDPRTGPSGANVLTF.

The rearrangement joins TRBV3-1 (or the pseudogene TRBV3-2) to TRBJ2-5; 8 positions agree with TRBD1. The germline V gene has CDR1 LGHDT and CDR2 YNNKEL (reference sequence). Trimming took 0 bases from V and 0 from J; bases not matched to a gene: 6. The length of the CDR3 is 17 residues. CDR3 loop: CASSQERQGSYQETQYF. The CDR3 coding sequence is TGTGCCAGCAGCCAAGAGAGACAGGGGTCTTACCAAGAGACCCAGTACTTC.